This TCR beta chain was sequenced for a study of molecular identifiers for immune sequencing clone quantification. TCRdb processed the PCR reads anew with MiXCR; each CDR3 protein has one entry. Of 45,000 to 60,000 distinct CDR3 sequences listed, 36% are singletons. The CDR3 loop spans 16 amino acids. Germline V CDR1 and CDR2: DFQATT, SNEGSKA (reference sequence). With V trimmed by 0 bases and J by 2 bases, 10 bases remained unmatched. The chain has TRBV20-1 and TRBJ2-7; 7 positions agree with TRBD1. The sequenced sample was naive CD8+ T cells from blood, with Jurkat cell RNA spiked in. Subset in this sample: FACS-sorted CD8+CD4-CCR7+CD45RA+ naive T cells. This receptor was identified in a human donor in good health. Some libraries in this study had Jurkat cell RNA spiked in. The CDR3 sequence is CSARELRTGVTYEQYF. In DNA form, the CDR3 reads TGCAGTGCTAGAGAACTCCGGACAGGCGTTACCTACGAGCAGTACTTC.